The clone carrying this T cell receptor beta chain was seen only once. These data belong to a study of blood T cell repertoires in COVID-19. Study-wide context: Sites in the United States, Italy and Spain provided acute and convalescent COVID-19 samples. The analysed material was cDNA or gDNA that came from T cells, B-cell-depleted T cells, or PBMCs.

The germline gives CDR1 SGHRS, CDR2 YFSETQ. This CDR3 is built from 14 residues. With 4 bases removed from V and 4 bases from J, the gap between germline ends came to 13 bases. Measured with immunoSEQ multiplex PCR; TCRdb has only the in-frame clones, and not every one. The data hold around 110,000 clones, with roughly nine tenths observed a single time. The sequenced material came from peripheral blood. The sequence derives from a man aged 35 to 55 with active or convalescent COVID-19. This sequence joins TRBV5-1 and TRBJ2-3; D is uncertain. The chain's CDR3 is CASSLTPWPDTQYF. The CDR3 region has the DNA TGCGCCAGCAGCCTCACCCCATGGCCAGATACGCAGTATTTT.